Below are 21 T cell receptor beta chains sequenced from a single sample in a study of neurological immune-mediated disorders (dated by TCRdb to between 2018 and 2020). The library was made by 5' RACE. The instrument given in TCRdb is Illumina HiSeq 2500. TCRdb trimmed public reads at Q25 via fastp, called clones via MiXCR and kept in-frame beta chains. Identical CDR3 protein sequences are pooled into one entry, listed with their most common genes and DNA. The sample profile shows tens of thousands of distinct CDR3 sequences; just over 2.5% of them were found once. The leading ten clones occupy more than 0.95% of the sample. Sequencing was performed on PBMCs. The receptors stem from a woman in her thirties with multiple sclerosis.

This clonotype was seen many times. This chain links TRBV20-1 with TRBJ1-1, with TRBD1 identical over 9 bases. Germline CDR1 is DFQATT and CDR2 is SNEGSKA (reference sequence). CDR3 length equals 12 residues. The V gene end was trimmed by 6 bases and the J gene end by 5 bases; junction bases not matched to a gene: 4. The CDR3 nucleotides read TGCAGTGCCCAGACAGGGGGGACTGAAGCTTTCTTT. This translates into CSAQTGGTEAFF.

This clonotype came up many times. The J gene is TRBJ2-4, the V gene TRBV11-2; 7 bases align to TRBD2. The trim removed 6 bases at V and 2 bases at J, leaving 7 bases unmatched. CDR1 is SGHAT, CDR2 FQNNGV, per germline. This CDR3 spans 15 amino acids. The CDR3 region has the DNA TGTGCCAGCAGGAAACCACTAGCGTCCAAAAACATTCAGTACTTC. Its protein is CASRKPLASKNIQYF.

This clonotype was counted many times. The V call is TRBV18, the J call TRBJ2-7; possible D gene TRBD1, 5 bases. The V end was cut by 4 bases, the J end by 1 base, with 8 bases between. CDR3 length: 13 amino acids. Germline-derived CDR1 and CDR2 are KGHSH and LQKENI. This chain's CDR3 is CASSLQGSYEQYF. The CDR3 DNA follows: TGTGCCAGCTCACTTCAGGGTTCCTACGAGCAGTACTTC.

The sample holds many counts of this clonotype. V usage is TRBV6-5 and J usage is TRBJ2-7; the D is unclear. Deletions cut 4 bases from V and 0 bases from J, with 13 bases between. This CDR3 spans 15 amino acids. Germline values: CDR1 MNHEY, CDR2 SVGAGI. CDR3 in DNA: TGTGCCAGCAGTTCCGCGTCCAAGGGCTCCTACGAGCAGTACTTC. Protein product: CASSSASKGSYEQYF.

This clonotype appeared many times. The rearrangement links TRBV24-1 to TRBJ2-7; possibly TRBD1 or TRBD2 for D (5 bases each). The CDR3 loop spans 13 amino acids. Germline CDR1 is KGHDR and CDR2 is SFDVKD. V was trimmed by 4 bases and J by 5 bases, leaving 11 bases between them. CDR3 amino acids: CATSERLGDEQYF. Written as DNA, the CDR3 is TGTGCCACCAGTGAACGTCTGGGGGACGAGCAGTACTTC.

This clonotype appeared many times. The chain uses TRBV7-2 and TRBJ2-3; D may be TRBD2 (5 bases). The germline V gene encodes CDR1 SGHTA and CDR2 FQGNSA. V was trimmed by 6 bases and J by 2 bases, leaving 9 bases between them. The CDR3 contains 13 residues. The CDR3 coding sequence is TGTGCCAGCAGGAGCGGAAACACAGATACGCAGTATTTT. This gives the protein CASRSGNTDTQYF.

This clonotype was found many times. The V and J genes are TRBV20-1 and TRBJ1-1; D might be TRBD1 (6 bases). V lost 3 bases and J lost 0, with 11 bases in between. The germline CDR1 and CDR2 sequences are DFQATT and SNEGSKA (reference sequence). This CDR3 is built from 14 residues. CDR3 coding DNA: TGCAGTGCTAGGCCAGGGGAGATGAACACTGAAGCTTTCTTT. It translates to CSARPGEMNTEAFF.

This clonotype was detected many times. This chain joins TRBV7-3 and TRBJ2-1; TRBD2 matches at 12 bases. CDR1 SGHTA and CDR2 FQGTGA come from the germline V gene. The CDR3 spans 15 residues. V shed 4 bases, J shed 9 bases, and the junction held 7 bases outside the gene matches. The CDR3 protein is CASSSLGLAGTEQFF. The CDR3 region has the DNA TGTGCCAGCAGCTCTCTAGGACTAGCGGGGACTGAGCAGTTCTTC.

The table lists this clonotype with many counts. The chain links TRBV20-1 to TRBJ2-5, with D possibly matching TRBD2 (6 bases). CDR3 length equals 13 residues. CDR1 DFQATT and CDR2 SNEGSKA come from the germline V gene (reference sequence). V lost 5 bases, J lost 3 bases, and 13 bases lay in between. The CDR3 region is CSAQTGRKETQYF. The CDR3 region has the DNA TGCAGTGCTCAAACCGGGAGAAAAGAGACCCAGTACTTC.

This clonotype was recorded many times. The CDR3 sequence is CSVPIPTSGRLAGELFF. CDR3 DNA sequence: TGCAGTGTCCCAATTCCTACTAGCGGGAGGCTGGCCGGGGAGCTGTTTTTT. The V call is TRBV20-1, the J call TRBJ2-2; 12 bases fit TRBD2. The germline V gene encodes CDR1 DFQATT and CDR2 SNEGSKA (reference sequence). After removal of 7 bases from V and 6 bases from J, the junction contained 15 bases not matched to a gene. The CDR3 has 17 residues.

This clonotype was found many times. The genes are TRBV15 and TRBJ2-5, with 11 bases identical to TRBD1. The CDR3 extends over 16 amino acids. V gave up 0 bases and J gave up 4 bases; unmatched junction bases: 4. Germline V gives CDR1 LNHNV, CDR2 YYDKDF (reference sequence). CDR3 coding DNA: TGTGCCACCAGCAGAGATTTGGACAGGGGGCTAGAGACCCAGTACTTC. Translation: CATSRDLDRGLETQYF.

There are many counts of this clonotype. The genes are TRBV7-9 and TRBJ1-5; D possibly corresponds to TRBD1 (5 bases). Germline lookup yields CDR1 SEHNR and CDR2 FQNEAQ (reference sequence). This CDR3 is built from 14 residues. Trimming left V 1 base short and J 4 bases short, with 8 bases between. The CDR3 DNA reads as TGTGCCAGCAGCTTAGGGGAGGGGAATCAGCCCCAGCATTTT. Amino acids: CASSLGEGNQPQHF.

This clonotype was picked up many times. The rearrangement uses TRBV20-1 and TRBJ2-7; 10 nucleotides agree with TRBD1. Germline CDR1 DFQATT, CDR2 SNEGSKA (reference sequence). There are 14 residues in the CDR3. J lost 1 base, V lost 6 bases, and 6 bases had no gene match. The CDR3 nucleotides read TGCAGTGCGGCGAGGACAGGGGGTTCCTACGAGCAGTACTTC. It translates to CSAARTGGSYEQYF.

This clonotype was counted many times. This chain joins TRBV20-1 and TRBJ2-7; no reliable D call. Germline lookup yields CDR1 DFQATT and CDR2 SNEGSKA (reference sequence). CDR3 length: 11 residues. V lost 3 bases and J lost 6, with 9 bases in between. CDR3: CSARVFFEQYF. CDR3 in DNA: TGCAGTGCTAGGGTATTCTTCGAGCAGTACTTC.

This clonotype was recorded many times. The chain uses TRBV5-6 and TRBJ1-6, with 9 bases lining up with TRBD1. V dropped 2 bases and J dropped 7; count of bases not matched to a gene: 10. Germline CDR1 is SGHDT and CDR2 is YYEEEE. The CDR3 consists of 17 residues. The CDR3 sequence is CASSFKGQGRRNSPLHF. In DNA form, the CDR3 reads TGTGCCAGCAGCTTTAAGGGACAGGGTCGAAGGAATTCACCCCTCCACTTT.

This clonotype was counted at least ten times. The rearrangement uses TRBV4-3 and TRBJ1-1, with 8 nucleotides matching TRBD1. This CDR3 has 17 amino acids. V trimming: 4 bases; J trimming: 1 base; junction bases outside the gene matches: 11. Per the germline V gene, CDR1 is LGHNA and CDR2 is YSLEER. The CDR3 loop is CASSRWTGSPANTEAFF. As DNA, the CDR3 is TGCGCCAGCAGCCGGTGGACAGGGAGTCCTGCGAACACTGAAGCTTTCTTT.

This clonotype was observed at least ten times. This rearrangement joins TRBV10-2 to TRBJ2-3; a weak D match, TRBD2 (5 bases). The CDR3 length is 16 residues. Germline V CDR1 and CDR2: WSHSY, SAAADI. Deletions cut 0 bases from V and 5 bases from J, with 15 bases between. The CDR3 DNA sequence: TGCGCCAGCAGTGAGTCGAAAGGAGTTGGAGGAGATACGCAGTATTTT. It yields the protein CASSESKGVGGDTQYF.

This clonotype was seen many times. The chain links TRBV4-2 to TRBJ1-3; the D gene is possibly TRBD1 (6 bases). The germline V gene encodes CDR1 LGHNA and CDR2 YNFKEQ. The germline V and J ends were trimmed by 5 bases and 0 bases, with 20 bases remaining between them. The CDR3 loop spans 18 amino acids. CDR3 residues: CASSLGGTPGSSGNTIYF. As DNA, the CDR3 is TGTGCCAGCAGCTTAGGAGGGACACCGGGGAGCTCTGGAAACACCATATATTTT.

In its sample, this clonotype was seen many times. The J gene is TRBJ2-2, the V gene TRBV30; D is undetermined. Trimming stripped 4 bases from V and 1 base from J, with 4 bases between. The CDR3 is 12 amino acids. Germline V gene data show CDR1 as GTSNPN and CDR2 as SVGIG (reference sequence). CDR3 coding DNA: TGTGCCTGGACAGGGAACACCGGGGAGCTGTTTTTT. Translating gives CAWTGNTGELFF.

In its sample, this clonotype was seen many times. J is TRBJ2-1 and V is TRBV18, with 7 bases identical to TRBD2. Germline V gives CDR1 KGHSH, CDR2 LQKENI. The CDR3 covers 14 residues. V was pared by 2 bases and J by 7 bases, with 5 bases of the junction left unmatched. The CDR3 bases are TGTGCCAGCTCACCATGGGGTAGCGGGAATGAGCAGTTCTTC. Protein: CASSPWGSGNEQFF. Full variable domain (rest looked up from reference TRBV18 and TRBJ2-1): NAGVMQNPRHLVRRRGQEARLRCSPMKGHSHVYWYRQLPEEGLKFMVYLQKENIIDESGMPKERFSAEFPKEGPSILRIQQVVRGDSAAYFCASSPWGSGNEQFFGPGTRLTVL.

The table lists this clonotype with many counts. J is TRBJ2-5 and V is TRBV9, with 11 bases that match TRBD2. The CDR3 runs to 16 residues. V trimming: 4 bases; J trimming: 2 bases; junction bases outside the gene matches: 7. Germline loops: CDR1 SGDLS, CDR2 YYNGEE. In DNA form, the CDR3 reads TGTGCCAGCAGCCCGCTCGGGACTAGCGGACAAGAGACCCAGTACTTC. Its protein product is CASSPLGTSGQETQYF. The whole variable domain, remainder taken from reference TRBV9 and TRBJ2-5, is DSGVTQTPKHLITATGQRVTLRCSPRSGDLSVYWYQQSLDQGLQFLIQYYNGEERAKGNILERFSAQQFPDLHSELNLSSLELGDSALYFCASSPLGTSGQETQYFGPGTRLLVL.